Presented here are 26 T cell receptor beta chains from one specimen sequenced in a study of a mutant IDH1 vaccine in newly diagnosed glioma (dated by TCRdb to about 2021). These receptors' targets are unknown. The label giving this sample's time point can be read as: week 5, during vaccination. Every vaccine dose consisted of 300 ug of a 20-mer mutant IDH1 peptide in Montanide, administered subcutaneously together with topical imiquimod. The library was prepared using the immunoSEQ multiplex PCR assay. TCRdb carries this immuneACCESS record with in-frame sequences only. Its versions omit some clonotypes, under half of them owing to an unresolved V gene in the studies checked, with the rest unexplained. The table for this sample lists approximately 60,000 clones; over 80% of them were counted only once. In total, the top ten clones hold about 4.2% of the sample. This specimen consisted of PBMCs, obtained from a glioma patient whose treatment included an IDH1 peptide vaccine. The receptors were sampled from a woman in her thirties or forties with glioma.

The gene calls are TRBV6-6 and TRBJ2-5, with 9 bases aligning to TRBD1. Trimming cost V 2 bases and J 4 bases; bases outside gene matches: 8. This CDR3 is 16 amino acids long. Germline-derived CDR1 and CDR2 are MNHNY and SVGAGI (reference sequence). CDR3 in DNA: TGTGCCAGCAGTTACCTCTCCTGGACAGGGGTAGAGACCCAGTACTTC. This gives the protein CASSYLSWTGVETQYF.

The gene calls are TRBV7-2 and TRBJ2-2, with 7 positions matching TRBD2. The germline gives CDR1 SGHTA, CDR2 FQGNSA. V was pared by 2 bases and J by 7 bases, with 7 bases of the junction left unmatched. The CDR3 loop spans 15 amino acids. The CDR3 sequence is CASSLHGGSVGELFF. The DNA for the CDR3 is TGTGCCAGCAGCTTACACGGGGGGTCGGTCGGGGAGCTGTTTTTT. Combining the CDR3 with reference TRBV7-2 and TRBJ2-2 gives the whole variable domain GAGVSQSPSNKVTEKGKDVELRCDPISGHTALYWYRQSLGQGLEFLIYFQGNSAPDKSGLPSDRFSAERTGGSVSTLTIQRTQQEDSAVYLCASSLHGGSVGELFFGEGSRLTVL.

V gene TRBV5-4 combines with J gene TRBJ1-4, with D perhaps matching TRBD1 (6 bases). Trimming pared 0 bases from V and 3 bases from J, leaving 9 bases between. There are 15 residues in the CDR3. Germline V gene lookup returns CDR1 SGHNT and CDR2 YYREEE (reference sequence). DNA of the CDR3: TGTGCCAGCAGCTTGGACGGGGGCCCTAATGAAAAACTGTTTTTT. Residues: CASSLDGGPNEKLFF.

The chain is built from TRBV5-4 and TRBJ2-7; 10 bases align to TRBD2. V was clipped by 4 bases and J by 1 base; unmatched bases: 2. This CDR3 spans 14 amino acids. From germline, CDR1 is SGHNT and CDR2 YYREEE (reference sequence). Here the CDR3 reads CASSRTSGSYEQYF. CDR3 DNA: TGTGCCAGCAGCAGGACTAGCGGATCCTACGAGCAGTACTTC.

In this sample, this clone turned up once. The chain carries TRBV2 and TRBJ2-7, with 8 bases fitting TRBD1. From germline, CDR1 is SNHLY and CDR2 FYNNEI. The CDR3 covers 14 residues. The V gene end was trimmed by 2 bases and the J gene end by 4 bases; junction bases not matched to a gene: 4. The CDR3 DNA follows: TGTGCCAGCAGTGAACAGGGGGCTGGATACGAGCAGTACTTC. The encoded protein is CASSEQGAGYEQYF. Looking up the rest from reference TRBV2 and TRBJ2-7 gives the full variable domain: EPEVTQTPSHQVTQMGQEVILRCVPISNHLYFYWYRQILGQKVEFLVSFYNNEISEKSEIFDDQFSVERPDGSNFTLKIRSTKLEDSAMYFCASSEQGAGYEQYFGPGTRLTVT.

This sequence joins TRBV15 and TRBJ2-2; a weak D match, TRBD1 (5 bases). The germline gives CDR1 LNHNV, CDR2 YYDKDF (reference sequence). The CDR3 contains 16 residues. V lost 0 bases, J lost 4 bases, and 12 bases lay in between. The CDR3: CATSRDKGKRTGELFF. For the CDR3, the DNA is TGTGCCACCAGCAGAGATAAGGGGAAACGCACCGGGGAGCTGTTTTTT. The full variable domain, in which reference TRBV15 and TRBJ2-2 provide the parts outside the CDR3, is DAMVIQNPRYQVTQFGKPVTLSCSQTLNHNVMYWYQQKSSQAPKLLFHYYDKDFNNEADTPDNFQSRRPNTSFCFLDIRSPGLGDTAMYLCATSRDKGKRTGELFFGEGSRLTVL.

The chain has TRBV5-6 and TRBJ2-5; 9 nucleotides align to TRBD1. The CDR3 length is 14 residues. Trimming at V came to 2 bases and at J to 3 bases, leaving 2 bases not matched to a gene. The germline V gene has CDR1 SGHDT and CDR2 YYEEEE. CDR3 sequence: CASSFGDREETQYF. The CDR3 DNA sequence: TGTGCCAGCAGCTTCGGGGACAGGGAAGAGACCCAGTACTTC.

This CDR3 is CASSYQTYEQYF. As DNA, the CDR3 is TGTGCCAGCAGTTACCAAACCTACGAGCAGTACTTC. The chain recombines TRBV6-6 with TRBJ2-7; D not resolved. Trimming removed 2 bases from V and 2 bases from J, with 4 bases in between. CDR1 is MNHNY and CDR2 is SVGAGI in the germline V gene (reference sequence). The CDR3 spans 12 residues.

The CDR3 reads CSVEAGSNEKLFF. CDR3 bases: TGCAGCGTTGAGGCAGGAAGCAATGAAAAACTGTTTTTT. This rearrangement joins TRBV29-1 to TRBJ1-4; D is ambiguous. Germline assignment: CDR1 SQVTM and CDR2 ANQGSEA. The CDR3 totals 13 residues. Trimming left V 3 bases short and J 5 bases short, with 10 bases between.

V and J are TRBV6-1 and TRBJ2-2; D possibly uses TRBD1 or TRBD2 (5 bases each). The CDR3 has 15 residues. The V gene's germline CDR1 is MNHNS and CDR2 SASEGT. V dropped 7 bases and J dropped 1 base, with 13 bases sitting between them. The CDR3, as DNA: TGTGCCAGCAAGCTCGGGACCCAGAACACCGGGGAGCTGTTTTTT. Residues: CASKLGTQNTGELFF.

V is TRBV19 and J is TRBJ2-2; D ambiguous. Germline V lookup: CDR1 LNHDA, CDR2 SQIVND (reference sequence). V shed 1 base and J shed 3 bases, with 12 bases lying between them. The CDR3 is 16 amino acids. The CDR3 here is CASSIGPGFYTGELFF. The DNA of the CDR3 is TGTGCCAGTAGTATAGGTCCAGGATTTTACACCGGGGAGCTGTTTTTT.

This clone came up a few times. The V gene is TRBV25-1, the J gene TRBJ1-2, with TRBD1 matching 9 bases. Germline CDR1 MGHDK, CDR2 SYGVNS. The CDR3 covers 14 residues. V gave up 3 bases and J gave up 7 bases; unmatched junction bases: 6. The CDR3 DNA follows: TGTGCCAGCAGTGAGACAGGGGGTGGAAGTGGCTACACCTTC. Translating gives CASSETGGGSGYTF.

This chain connects TRBV25-1 to TRBJ1-2, with D possibly being TRBD1 (5 bases). The CDR3 spans 13 residues. CDR1 is MGHDK, CDR2 SYGVNS, per germline. Trimming shortened V by 3 bases and J by 8 bases, and 13 bases separated the two germline ends. For the CDR3, the DNA is TGTGCCAGCAGTGATCCGGGGCGAGGGGGCTACACCTTC. It codes for CASSDPGRGGYTF.

This chain uses TRBV6-5 with TRBJ2-1; D perhaps matches TRBD1 (5 bases). The V gene lost 2 bases and the J gene lost 8 bases, with 16 bases spanning the gap. This CDR3 region has 15 residues. Per germline, CDR1 MNHEY and CDR2 SVGAGI. CDR3 amino acids: CASSYGATGFYEQFF. Written as DNA, the CDR3 is TGTGCCAGCAGTTACGGGGCGACGGGCTTCTATGAGCAGTTCTTC.

The chain joins TRBV5-1 to TRBJ2-1, with 7 bases lining up with TRBD2. The ends lost 6 bases at V and 3 bases at J; junction bases unmatched: 0. CDR1 and CDR2 from the germline V gene are SGHRS and YFSETQ. The CDR3 sequence is 12 residues long. CDR3 sequence reads: CASTSGYNEQFF. In nucleotides, the CDR3 is TGCGCCAGCACTAGCGGCTACAATGAGCAGTTCTTC.

This chain connects TRBV19 to TRBJ1-1; TRBD1 is a possible D gene (5 bases). V lost 10 bases and J lost 1, with 10 bases in between. Germline CDR1 is LNHDA and CDR2 is SQIVND (reference sequence). This CDR3 is 12 amino acids long. The CDR3 sequence is CATKRGNTEAFF. The DNA for the CDR3 is TGTGCCACCAAGAGGGGGAACACTGAAGCTTTCTTT.

J is TRBJ1-4 and V is TRBV25-1; 8 nucleotides agree with TRBD1. Germline trimming cut 1 base from V and 4 bases from J; bases unmatched to any gene: 5. Germline V gene data show CDR1 as MGHDK and CDR2 as SYGVNS. This CDR3 region has 16 residues. The CDR3 loop is CASSEFRGQVNEKLFF. In DNA form, the CDR3 reads TGTGCCAGCAGTGAATTCCGGGGACAGGTTAATGAAAAACTGTTTTTT.

V usage is TRBV5-4 and J usage is TRBJ2-1; D gene unclear. The CDR3 consists of 12 residues. Germline CDR1 reads SGHNT; CDR2 reads YYREEE (reference sequence). Trimming stripped 9 bases from V and 8 bases from J, with 15 bases between. The CDR3 loop is CATSPYEDEQFF. The CDR3 DNA reads as TGTGCCACCTCCCCTTATGAGGATGAGCAGTTCTTC.

This clone was seen only once. The chain employs TRBV13 and TRBJ1-2; D remains unclear. CDR3 size: 15 residues. V lost 3 bases, J lost 6 bases, and 17 bases lay in between. CDR1 is PRHDT, CDR2 FYEKMQ, per germline (reference sequence). The CDR3 nucleotides are TGTGCCAGCAGCTTCTCACGACGGGGTGAAAATGGCTACACCTTC. It is translated as CASSFSRRGENGYTF. The full variable domain, completed using reference TRBV13 and TRBJ1-2, is AAGVIQSPRHLIKEKRETATLKCYPIPRHDTVYWYQQGPGQDPQFLISFYEKMQSDKGSIPDRFSAQQFSDYHSELNMSSLELGDSALYFCASSFSRRGENGYTFGSGTRLTVV.

The V call is TRBV30, the J call TRBJ2-7, with TRBD1 as a possible D gene (7 bases). V gave up 0 bases and J gave up 7 bases, with 13 bases separating them. Germline-derived CDR1 and CDR2 are GTSNPN and SVGIG (reference sequence). This CDR3 has 13 residues. CDR3 coding DNA: TGTGCCTGGAGTGTAGTCGCAGGGGGGGAGCAGTACTTC. Its translation: CAWSVVAGGEQYF.

The rearrangement joins TRBV29-1 to TRBJ2-5; 12 positions agree with TRBD2. Trimming removed 4 bases from V and 4 bases from J; junction bases left unmatched: 4. Germline lookup yields CDR1 SQVTM and CDR2 ANQGSEA. This CDR3 is built from 14 residues. This CDR3 reads CSVGVGLAGETQYF. The CDR3 DNA is TGCAGCGTTGGGGTGGGACTAGCGGGAGAGACCCAGTACTTC.

V and J are TRBV7-6 and TRBJ1-2, with no clear D. CDR1 is SGHVS and CDR2 is FNYEAQ in the germline V gene. The V end was cut by 6 bases, the J end by 2 bases, with 13 bases between. The CDR3 is 14 amino acids. The CDR3 loop reads CASSPQIDNYGYTF. CDR3 DNA: TGTGCCAGCAGTCCCCAGATAGACAACTATGGCTACACCTTC.

This chain links TRBV27 with TRBJ2-1; TRBD2 matches 7 bases. Germline trimming cut 4 bases from V and 8 bases from J; bases unmatched to any gene: 11. Germline loops: CDR1 MNHEY, CDR2 SMNVEV (reference sequence). The CDR3 is made up of 15 amino acids. CDR3 in DNA: TGTGCCAGCAGTTATACTAGCGCCGGCCGGTATGAGCAGTTCTTC. This encodes CASSYTSAGRYEQFF.

The chain links TRBV25-1 to TRBJ2-2, with 7 bases that match TRBD1. This CDR3 spans 14 amino acids. Unmatched junction bases numbered 1, after V lost 2 bases and J lost 4 bases. Germline values: CDR1 MGHDK, CDR2 SYGVNS. CDR3 nucleotides: TGTGCCAGCAGTGAAACAGGGGTCACCGGGGAGCTGTTTTTT. Translation: CASSETGVTGELFF. Using reference TRBV25-1 and TRBJ2-2 for the parts outside the CDR3, the full variable domain is EADIYQTPRYLVIGTGKKITLECSQTMGHDKMYWYQQDPGMELHLIHYSYGVNSTEKGDLSSESTVSRIRTEHFPLTLESARPSHTSQYLCASSETGVTGELFFGEGSRLTVL.

This clone was recorded a few times. The J gene is TRBJ2-1, the V gene TRBV7-9; 8 nucleotides line up with TRBD1. Trimming at V came to 8 bases and at J to 5 bases, leaving 11 bases not matched to a gene. Germline CDR1 and CDR2: SEHNR and FQNEAQ (reference sequence). CDR3 size: 15 residues. The CDR3 sequence: CASHERTGFDNEQFF. Written as DNA, the CDR3 is TGTGCCAGCCACGAACGGACAGGGTTTGACAATGAGCAGTTCTTC.

J is TRBJ1-5 and V is TRBV19; D is possibly TRBD1 (6 bases). Deletions cut 5 bases from V and 0 bases from J, with 17 bases between. Germline V lookup: CDR1 LNHDA, CDR2 SQIVND (reference sequence). This CDR3 is built from 17 residues. In DNA form, the CDR3 reads TGTGCCAGTAGTGTCCTACAGGGCCAGTATAGCAATCAGCCCCAGCATTTT. Translating it yields CASSVLQGQYSNQPQHF.